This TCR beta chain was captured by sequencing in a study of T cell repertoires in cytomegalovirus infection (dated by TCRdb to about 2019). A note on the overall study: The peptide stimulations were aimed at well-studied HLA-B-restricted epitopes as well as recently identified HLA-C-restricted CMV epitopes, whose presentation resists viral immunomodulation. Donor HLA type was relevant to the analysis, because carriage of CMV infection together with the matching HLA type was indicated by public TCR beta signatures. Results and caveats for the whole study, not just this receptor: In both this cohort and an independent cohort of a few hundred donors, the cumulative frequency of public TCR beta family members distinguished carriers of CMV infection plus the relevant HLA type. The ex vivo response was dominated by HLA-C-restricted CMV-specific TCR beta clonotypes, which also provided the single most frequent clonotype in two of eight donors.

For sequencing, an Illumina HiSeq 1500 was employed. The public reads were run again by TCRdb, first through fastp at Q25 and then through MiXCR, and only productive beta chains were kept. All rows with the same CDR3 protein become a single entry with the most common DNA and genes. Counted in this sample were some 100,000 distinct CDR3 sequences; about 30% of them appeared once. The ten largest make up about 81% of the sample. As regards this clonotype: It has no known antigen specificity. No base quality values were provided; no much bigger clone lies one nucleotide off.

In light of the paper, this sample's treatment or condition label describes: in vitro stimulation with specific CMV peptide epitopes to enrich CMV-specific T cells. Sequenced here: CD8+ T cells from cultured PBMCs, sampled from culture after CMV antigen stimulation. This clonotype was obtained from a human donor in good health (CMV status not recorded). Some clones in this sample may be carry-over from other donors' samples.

CDR3 reads: CASSGDTDTQYF. The nucleotides are TGTGCCAGCAGCGGCGACACAGATACGCAGTATTTT. The chain is made from TRBV9 and TRBJ2-3, with no confident D gene call. CDR1 SGDLS and CDR2 YYNGEE are derived from the germline V gene. The germline ends are 4 bases apart after V is trimmed by 3 bases and J by 2 bases. The CDR3 covers 12 residues, taking in both the cysteine and the phenylalanine. The sequence is cut down to CDR3 DNA, 36 bases in frame from base 1.